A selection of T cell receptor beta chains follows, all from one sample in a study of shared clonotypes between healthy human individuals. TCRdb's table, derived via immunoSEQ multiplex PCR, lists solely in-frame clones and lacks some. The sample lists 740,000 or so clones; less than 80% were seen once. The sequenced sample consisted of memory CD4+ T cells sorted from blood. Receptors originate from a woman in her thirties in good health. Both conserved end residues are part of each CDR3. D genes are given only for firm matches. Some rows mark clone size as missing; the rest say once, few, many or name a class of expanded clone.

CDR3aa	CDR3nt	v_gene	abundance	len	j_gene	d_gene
CASSHSSDRAETQYF	TGTGCCAGCAGTCACTCCTCGGACAGGGCAGAGACCCAGTACTTC	TRBV28	NA	15	TRBJ2-5	TRBD1
CASSPGLAGAPGGSYEQYF	TGCGCCAGCAGCCCCGGACTAGCGGGAGCCCCGGGGGGATCCTACGAGCAGTACTTC	TRBV5-1	few	19	TRBJ2-7	TRBD2
CASTRPLSTLGNTIYF	TGTGCCAGCACCCGTCCCTTATCGACTCTAGGAAACACCATATATTTT	TRBV28	NA	16	TRBJ1-3	NA
CASTPRRQGEEKLFF	TGTGCCAGCACTCCCCGGAGACAGGGTGAAGAAAAACTGTTTTTT	TRBV6-6	few	15	TRBJ1-4	TRBD1
CASSFSLAGVSREQYF	TGTGCCAGCAGTTTTTCGCTAGCGGGAGTCTCGAGGGAGCAGTACTTC	TRBV28	NA	16	TRBJ2-7	TRBD2
CASSEGRAVTYEQYF	TGTGCCAGCAGTGAGGGCAGGGCGGTTACCTACGAGCAGTACTTC	TRBV2	few	15	TRBJ2-7	NA
CASSLGPAANTGELFF	TGTGCCAGCAGCTTGGGTCCGGCCGCGAACACCGGGGAGCTGTTTTTT	TRBV5-5	NA	16	TRBJ2-2	NA
CAWSRGSADTQYF	TGTGCCTGGAGTCGGGGTTCGGCAGATACGCAGTATTTT	TRBV30	NA	13	TRBJ2-3	NA
CASSQDPLTQQYF	TGCGCCAGCAGCCAAGATCCGTTAACACAGCAGTACTTC	TRBV4-1	NA	13	TRBJ2-7	NA
CASSSLGDRRTSGRAEDTQYF	TGTGCCAGCAGTTCCCTGGGGGACAGGAGGACTAGCGGGAGGGCTGAAGATACGCAGTATTTT	TRBV28	once	21	TRBJ2-3	TRBD2
CASRKEPGAGELFF	TGTGCCAGCAGAAAGGAACCGGGGGCCGGGGAGCTGTTTTTT	TRBV2	NA	14	TRBJ2-2	NA
CASSLGGGNSYEQYF	TGTGCCAGCAGCTTAGGTGGCGGGAACTCCTACGAGCAGTACTTC	TRBV11-2	NA	15	TRBJ2-7	NA
CASSLGLAGEGELFF	TGCGCCAGCAGCTTGGGACTAGCGGGAGAGGGGGAGCTGTTTTTT	TRBV5-1	NA	15	TRBJ2-2	TRBD2
CASSETGPRTDTQYF	TGTGCCAGCAGTGAAACCGGTCCCCGCACAGATACGCAGTATTTT	TRBV25-1	NA	15	TRBJ2-3	NA
CASSFRRVSPGGRVTGELFF	TGTGCCAGCAGTTTCCGACGGGTCTCACCGGGCGGGAGGGTTACCGGGGAGCTGTTTTTT	TRBV27	NA	20	TRBJ2-2	TRBD2
CASSPFVLGSNKEQFF	TGTGCCAGCAGTCCGTTCGTCTTGGGGTCTAACAAGGAGCAGTTCTTC	TRBV27	NA	16	TRBJ2-1	NA
CASSLGQETQYF	TGTGCCAGCAGCTTAGGCCAAGAGACCCAGTACTTC	TRBV7-9	NA	12	TRBJ2-5	NA
CASSSGQESYNEQFF	TGTGCCAGCAGCTCTGGACAGGAATCCTACAATGAGCAGTTCTTC	TRBV5-6	NA	15	TRBJ2-1	TRBD1
CASSPRTGWTGANVLTF	TGTGCCAGCAGCCCAAGGACAGGGTGGACTGGGGCCAACGTCCTGACTTTC	TRBV7-9	NA	17	TRBJ2-6	TRBD1
CASSEGQGGPEQYF	TGTGCCAGCAGTGAAGGGCAGGGGGGACCCGAGCAGTACTTC	TRBV6-1	many	14	TRBJ2-7	NA
CATRLGPYEQYF	TGTGCCACCAGGCTTGGTCCCTACGAGCAGTACTTC	TRBV19	NA	12	TRBJ2-7	NA
CASSLRADTQYF	TGTGCCAGCAGCTTAAGGGCAGATACGCAGTATTTT	TRBV11-2	once	12	TRBJ2-3	NA
CASTFGAYEQYF	TGTGCCAGCACTTTTGGGGCCTACGAGCAGTACTTC	TRBV28	NA	12	TRBJ2-7	NA
CASSSGQGYQETQYF	TGTGCCAGCAGTTCGGGACAGGGCTACCAAGAGACCCAGTACTTC	TRBV6-1	NA	15	TRBJ2-5	TRBD1
CASSLLAATDTQYF	TGTGCCAGCAGTTTGTTAGCCGCCACAGATACGCAGTATTTT	TRBV27	few	14	TRBJ2-3	NA
CASSQDKGRTYNEQFF	TGTGCCAGCAGCCAAGATAAGGGTAGAACCTACAATGAGCAGTTCTTC	TRBV4-2	NA	16	TRBJ2-1	NA
CASAESYGYTF	TGTGCCAGCGCCGAGTCCTATGGCTACACCTTC	TRBV2	NA	11	TRBJ1-2	NA
CASSLALQGTDTQYF	TGTGCCAGCAGCTTAGCCCTTCAGGGTACAGATACGCAGTATTTT	TRBV7-8	NA	15	TRBJ2-3	NA